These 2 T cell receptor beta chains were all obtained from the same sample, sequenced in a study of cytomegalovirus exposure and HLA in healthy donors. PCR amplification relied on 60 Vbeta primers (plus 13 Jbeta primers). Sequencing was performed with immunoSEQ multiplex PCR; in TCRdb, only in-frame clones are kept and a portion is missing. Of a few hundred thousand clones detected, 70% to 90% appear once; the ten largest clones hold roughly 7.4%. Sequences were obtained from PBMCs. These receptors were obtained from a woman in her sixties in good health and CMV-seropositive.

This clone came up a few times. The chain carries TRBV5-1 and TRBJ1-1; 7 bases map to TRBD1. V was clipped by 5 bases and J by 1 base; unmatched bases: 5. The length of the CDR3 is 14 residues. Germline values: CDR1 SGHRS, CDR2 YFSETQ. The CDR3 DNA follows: TGCGCCAGCAGTTACCGACAGGGGAACACTGAAGCTTTCTTT. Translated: CASSYRQGNTEAFF.

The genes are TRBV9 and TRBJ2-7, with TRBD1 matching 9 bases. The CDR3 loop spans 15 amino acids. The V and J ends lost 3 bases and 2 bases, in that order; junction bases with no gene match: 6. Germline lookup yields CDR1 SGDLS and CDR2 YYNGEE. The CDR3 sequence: CASSAGTGFPYEQYF. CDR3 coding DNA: TGTGCCAGCAGCGCCGGGACAGGGTTCCCCTACGAGCAGTACTTC.